Listed below are T cell receptor beta chains from one sample, sequenced in a study of control samples from healthy donors and cancer patients. Only in-frame clones appear in the TCRdb table, and some are missing; sequencing was by immunoSEQ multiplex PCR. The profile shows 120,000 or so clones, roughly 91% of them singletons. Sequenced input: blood. The receptors were gathered from a man aged 35 to 55 in good health. CDR3s include the opening cysteine and the closing phenylalanine or tryptophan. D genes are given only for firm matches. Size is stated for part of the rows, as once, few or many counts, or as a class when the clone is expanded.

D gene: NA; V gene: TRBV15; clone size: NA; J gene: TRBJ1-4; CDR3 protein: CATSREGVVGLGGNEKLFF; CDR3 DNA: TGTGCCACCAGCAGAGAGGGGGTAGTAGGGCTGGGTGGTAATGAAAAACTGTTTTTT
D gene: NA; V gene: TRBV18; clone size: NA; J gene: TRBJ1-1; CDR3 protein: CASSPRKDTEAFF; CDR3 DNA: TGTGCCAGCTCACCAAGGAAGGACACTGAAGCTTTCTTT
D gene: TRBD2; V gene: TRBV3-1/TRBV3-2; clone size: few; J gene: TRBJ2-5; CDR3 protein: CASSQSGGDETQYF; CDR3 DNA: TGTGCCAGCAGCCAAAGCGGGGGCGACGAGACCCAGTACTTC
D gene: NA; V gene: TRBV5-8; clone size: NA; J gene: TRBJ1-1; CDR3 protein: CASRYLTGTENTEAFF; CDR3 DNA: TGTGCCAGCAGGTACTTAACCGGGACCGAGAACACTGAAGCTTTCTTT
D gene: NA; V gene: TRBV12-5; clone size: once; J gene: TRBJ1-5; CDR3 protein: CASGLVTLGGKRQPQHF; CDR3 DNA: TGTGCTAGTGGTTTGGTAACCCTGGGGGGAAAGCGGCAGCCCCAGCATTTT
D gene: NA; V gene: TRBV29-1; clone size: NA; J gene: TRBJ2-7; CDR3 protein: CSVRIGPGRSYEQYF; CDR3 DNA: TGCAGCGTTCGAATAGGGCCGGGGAGATCCTACGAGCAGTACTTC
D gene: TRBD1; V gene: TRBV11-3; clone size: NA; J gene: TRBJ2-1; CDR3 protein: CASSPAGSGGRNEQFF; CDR3 DNA: TGTGCCAGCAGCCCGGCGGGTTCAGGGGGAAGGAATGAGCAGTTCTTC
D gene: NA; V gene: TRBV30; clone size: once; J gene: TRBJ2-5; CDR3 protein: CAENQGGETQYF; CDR3 DNA: TGTGCTGAGAACCAGGGGGGAGAGACCCAGTACTTC
D gene: NA; V gene: TRBV4-1; clone size: NA; J gene: TRBJ1-5; CDR3 protein: CASSQEATDSNQPQHF; CDR3 DNA: TGCGCCAGCAGCCAAGAAGCCACAGATAGCAATCAGCCCCAGCATTTT
D gene: NA; V gene: TRBV15; clone size: NA; J gene: TRBJ1-1; CDR3 protein: CAESDRDNYTEAFF; CDR3 DNA: TGTGCCGAAAGCGACCGGGACAACTACACTGAAGCTTTCTTT
D gene: NA; V gene: TRBV20-1; clone size: NA; J gene: TRBJ1-1; CDR3 protein: CSVPMNTEAFF; CDR3 DNA: TGCAGTGTCCCAATGAACACTGAAGCTTTCTTT
D gene: TRBD1; V gene: TRBV5-1; clone size: once; J gene: TRBJ1-2; CDR3 protein: CASSLAQDRPNYGYTF; CDR3 DNA: TGCGCCAGCAGCTTGGCCCAGGACAGGCCTAACTATGGCTACACCTTC
D gene: TRBD1; V gene: TRBV2; clone size: medium-sized; J gene: TRBJ2-2; CDR3 protein: CASSERARGLSGELFF; CDR3 DNA: TGTGCCAGCAGTGAAAGGGCCAGGGGGCTTTCCGGGGAGCTGTTTTTT
D gene: TRBD1; V gene: TRBV7-2; clone size: NA; J gene: TRBJ1-5; CDR3 protein: CASSPGQGRINQPQHF; CDR3 DNA: TGTGCCAGCAGCCCTGGACAGGGGCGGATCAATCAGCCCCAGCATTTT
D gene: NA; V gene: TRBV29-1; clone size: NA; J gene: TRBJ2-7; CDR3 protein: CSVEGSLYEQYF; CDR3 DNA: TGCAGCGTTGAGGGCAGCCTCTACGAGCAGTACTTC
D gene: NA; V gene: TRBV5-1; clone size: NA; J gene: TRBJ2-5; CDR3 protein: CASSLVAGMGTQETQYF; CDR3 DNA: TGCGCCAGCAGCTTGGTGGCAGGGATGGGTACCCAAGAGACCCAGTACTTC